Each of the 12 T cell receptor beta chains below was sequenced from the same sample in a study of CD8+CD57+ T cells in acquired aplastic anemia. Patients selected for sequencing had displayed CD8+CD57+ cell expansion by flow cytometry. TCR beta VDJ combinations and CDR3 sequences were profiled from genomic DNA. In TCRdb, the reads were re-called with MiXCR into one record per CDR3 protein. The sample includes roughly 500,000 distinct CDR3 sequences, roughly a third of them seen just once. Source material: sorted CD4+, CD8+, or CD8+CD57+ T cells (not recorded which) from PBMCs. These TCRs come from a human donor with aplastic anemia.

Details on this clonotype: One end of the junction varies from germline; a read error may be responsible. The V and J genes are TRBV10-3 and TRBJ1-1; D possibly corresponds to TRBD1 (6 bases). Germline V gene lookup returns CDR1 ENHRY and CDR2 SYGVKD. The length of the CDR3 is 18 residues. The CDR3 DNA sequence: TGTGCCAGCAGTTACGCGGCAGGGGTTAGTTCGGAGAACACTGAAGCTTTCTTT. Its translation: CASSYAAGVSSENTEAFF.

In this sample, this clonotype turned up many times. The chain carries TRBV24-1 and TRBJ2-7; D gene ambiguous. The CDR3 consists of 15 residues. Trimming took 2 bases from V and 5 from J, leaving 15 bases between them. Per germline, CDR1 KGHDR and CDR2 SFDVKD. CDR3 in amino acids: CATSDSRQVGHEQYF. The CDR3 DNA follows: TGTGCCACCAGTGATTCCAGGCAGGTTGGCCACGAGCAGTACTTC.

With regard to this clonotype: It is likely a read error, because the conserved phenylalanine at the end of the CDR3 is missing. The DNA is omitted, as the CDR3 cannot be located on it reliably, and the CDR3 follows TCRdb's listing. This chain uses TRBV25-1 with TRBJ2-1; TRBD1 was called by the table and not checked on the DNA. The CDR3 comprises 9 residues, both ends counted. Germline CDR1 reads MGHDK; CDR2 reads SYGVNS. CDR3 residues: CASSERDPS.

The chain is built from TRBV30 and TRBJ1-1; no firm D call. Germline V gives CDR1 GTSNPN, CDR2 SVGIG (reference sequence). The V end lost 4 bases, the J end lost 3 bases, and 9 bases lay between the germline ends. The CDR3 has 12 residues. CDR3 bases: TGTGCCTGGACTAACCGCGACACTGAAGCTTTCTTT. Protein sequence: CAWTNRDTEAFF.

This clonotype came up a few times. The V call is TRBV20-1, the J call TRBJ1-4; D is uncertain. Germline CDR1 DFQATT, CDR2 SNEGSKA (reference sequence). The CDR3 runs to 15 residues. The CDR3 loop is CRGMFPRETNEKLFF. CDR3 sequence (DNA): TGCAGGGGGATGTTTCCCCGGGAGACTAATGAAAAACTGTTTTTT.

This sequence joins TRBV20-1 and TRBJ2-1; TRBD2 matches 9 bases. Trimming took 0 bases from V and 7 from J; bases not matched to a gene: 7. The CDR3 spans 15 residues. Germline CDR1 and CDR2: DFQATT and SNEGSKA (reference sequence). The CDR3 DNA sequence: TGCAGTGCTAGAGATGGGCTAGCGGGACGGAATGAGCAGTTCTTC. Translating gives CSARDGLAGRNEQFF.

The chain couples TRBV20-1 to TRBJ2-1, with a weak D call TRBD2 (6 bases). V was shortened by 1 base and J by 2 bases, with 15 bases between the two germline ends. The V gene's germline CDR1 is DFQATT and CDR2 SNEGSKA (reference sequence). The CDR3 spans 16 residues. CDR3 bases: TGCAGTGCTAGAGGCGCGGGGCCGGTCGCCTACAATGAGCAGTTCTTC. This gives the protein CSARGAGPVAYNEQFF.

The chain employs TRBV10-3 and TRBJ1-4, with D unclear. Trimming stripped 10 bases from V and 7 bases from J, with 16 bases between. The CDR3 is made up of 13 amino acids. Per germline, CDR1 ENHRY and CDR2 SYGVKD. CDR3 protein: CASSPEVREKLFF. CDR3 sequence (DNA): TGTGCCAGCAGCCCTGAAGTGCGTGAAAAACTGTTTTTT.

V is TRBV9 and J is TRBJ2-1, with TRBD2 matching over 9 bases. Per germline, CDR1 SGDLS and CDR2 YYNGEE. The junction had 13 bases not matched to a gene; V was cut back by 0 bases and J by 9 bases. The CDR3 has 17 amino acids. The CDR3 protein is CASSVATSGSPRGEQFF. The CDR3, as DNA: TGTGCCAGCAGCGTAGCTACTAGCGGGTCCCCCAGGGGTGAGCAGTTCTTC. Drawing the rest from reference TRBV9 and TRBJ2-1, the complete variable domain is DSGVTQTPKHLITATGQRVTLRCSPRSGDLSVYWYQQSLDQGLQFLIQYYNGEERAKGNILERFSAQQFPDLHSELNLSSLELGDSALYFCASSVATSGSPRGEQFFGPGTRLTVL.

In the case of this clonotype: Mismatch with germline at one junction end may stem from a read error. The chain has TRBV6-1 and TRBJ1-5; 7 bases align to TRBD1. CDR3 size: 13 residues. CDR1 and CDR2 from the germline V gene are MNHNS and SASEGT. CDR3 in amino acids: CATTGTENQPQHF. CDR3 DNA sequence: TGCGCGACTACCGGGACAGAAAATCAGCCCCAGCATTTT.

This clonotype was recorded many times. In DNA, the CDR3 is TGCGCCAGCAGAGACAGGGGAGCGGAGTCCTACGAGCAGTACTTC. Protein product: CASRDRGAESYEQYF. The genes are TRBV10-2 and TRBJ2-7; TRBD1 agrees at 8 bases. This CDR3 comprises 15 residues. The trim removed 6 bases at V and 1 base at J, leaving 8 bases unmatched. Germline-derived CDR1 and CDR2 are WSHSY and SAAADI.

There are many counts of this clonotype. V gene TRBV10-1 combines with J gene TRBJ2-7; D gene ambiguous. This CDR3 spans 13 amino acids. V lost 0 bases and J lost 3, with 6 bases in between. Germline CDR1 and CDR2: WNHNN and SYGVQD (reference sequence). The CDR3 protein is CASSESGNYEQYF. DNA for the CDR3: TGCGCCAGCAGTGAGTCAGGCAACTACGAGCAGTACTTC.